One and the same sample provided the 31 T cell receptor beta chains below, sequenced in a study of blood T cell repertoires in COVID-19. Sequenced by immunoSEQ multiplex PCR; TCRdb stores in-frame clones only, minus some. Of roughly 220,000 clones listed, over 70% are singletons. The sequenced sample was peripheral blood. The receptors stem from a woman between 70 and 85 years old with acute or convalescent COVID-19.

This clone was seen just once. V usage is TRBV19 and J usage is TRBJ2-7; TRBD1 matches 12 bases. Germline V lookup: CDR1 LNHDA, CDR2 SQIVND (reference sequence). CDR3 length: 17 amino acids. The ends lost 4 bases at V and 3 bases at J; junction bases unmatched: 10. The CDR3: CASSKGQGALGFYEQYF. For the CDR3, the DNA is TGTGCCAGTAGTAAGGGACAGGGGGCCTTGGGGTTCTACGAGCAGTACTTC.

The chain combines TRBV5-1 with TRBJ1-2; TRBD1 matches 8 bases. The CDR3 consists of 14 residues. Germline V CDR1 and CDR2: SGHRS, YFSETQ. Trimming removed 5 bases from V and 6 bases from J; junction bases left unmatched: 9. The CDR3 coding sequence is TGCGCCAGCAGACCCGGACAGGGATTTGATGGCTACACCTTC. Translating it yields CASRPGQGFDGYTF.

DNA of the CDR3: TGCGCCAGCAGCCATGGACAGGGTTTGAACACTGAAGCTTTCTTT. Translation: CASSHGQGLNTEAFF. This chain links TRBV5-1 with TRBJ1-1; 8 positions match TRBD1. CDR1 is SGHRS, CDR2 YFSETQ, per germline. The CDR3 sequence is 15 residues long. The V gene end was trimmed by 4 bases and the J gene end by 0 bases; junction bases not matched to a gene: 5.

In this sample, this clone turned up a few times. The J gene is TRBJ1-6, the V gene TRBV3-1 (or the pseudogene TRBV3-2); no reliable D call. V lost 1 base and J lost 12, with 10 bases in between. The length of the CDR3 is 13 residues. Germline CDR1 LGHDT, CDR2 YNNKEL (reference sequence). For the CDR3, the DNA is TGTGCCAGCAGCCAAGGGGCAAAGGTACCCCTCCACTTT. Protein sequence: CASSQGAKVPLHF.

This sequence joins TRBV27 and TRBJ2-7, with 8 bases matching TRBD2. CDR1 and CDR2 from the germline V gene are MNHEY and SMNVEV (reference sequence). The CDR3 is 13 residues long. After removal of 7 bases from V and 2 bases from J, the junction contained 4 bases not matched to a gene. The chain's CDR3 is CASTGGGTYEQYF. CDR3 coding DNA: TGTGCCAGCACGGGAGGGGGGACCTACGAGCAGTACTTC.

The rearrangement joins TRBV29-1 to TRBJ2-3; the match to TRBD1 covers 10 bases. Germline V gene data show CDR1 as SQVTM and CDR2 as ANQGSEA. CDR3 size: 13 residues. V lost 4 bases and J lost 4; bases outside the gene matches: 2. Written as DNA, the CDR3 is TGCAGCGTTGGAGACAGGGGGCCAGATACGCAGTATTTT. It yields the protein CSVGDRGPDTQYF.

This sequence joins TRBV28 and TRBJ2-7, with 8 bases that match TRBD1. Per germline, CDR1 MDHEN and CDR2 SYDVKM. V lost 6 bases to trimming and J lost 5 bases; unmatched junction nucleotides: 3. The CDR3 has 12 amino acids. The CDR3 DNA sequence: TGTGCCAGCAGCTCAGGGGGCCACGAGCAGTACTTC. Encoded protein: CASSSGGHEQYF. Based on the CDR3 plus reference TRBV28 and TRBJ2-7, the full variable domain is DVKVTQSSRYLVKRTGEKVFLECVQDMDHENMFWYRQDPGLGLRLIYFSYDVKMKEKGDIPEGYSVSREKKERFSLILESASTNQTSMYLCASSSGGHEQYFGPGTRLTVT.

The J gene is TRBJ2-1, the V gene TRBV5-1; tentatively, D is TRBD2 (6 bases). V lost 4 bases, J lost 5 bases, and 10 bases lay in between. Germline CDR1 is SGHRS and CDR2 is YFSETQ. There are 13 residues in the CDR3. The CDR3 coding sequence is TGCGCCAGCAGCCGCCCGGGGGACAATGAGCAGTTCTTC. Its translation is CASSRPGDNEQFF.

This chain uses TRBV6-2 or TRBV6-3 with TRBJ2-1; 8 bases fit TRBD2. Looked up from germline, CDR1 is MNHEY and CDR2 is SVGEGT. Trimming cost V 1 base and J 4 bases; bases outside gene matches: 12. The CDR3 is made up of 18 amino acids. The CDR3 loop reads CASSYYWREAPSYNEQFF. The CDR3 DNA is TGTGCCAGCAGTTACTATTGGCGGGAGGCACCGTCTTACAATGAGCAGTTCTTC.

This chain links TRBV10-3 with TRBJ2-7; D gene ambiguous. The CDR3 consists of 12 residues. Germline CDR1 reads ENHRY; CDR2 reads SYGVKD. V was cut by 2 bases and J by 2 bases, with 4 bases left in between. CDR3 sequence: CAISEVTYEQYF. For the CDR3, the DNA is TGTGCCATCAGTGAGGTCACCTACGAGCAGTACTTC.

This clone was counted once. This sequence joins TRBV7-8 and TRBJ2-1; D is possibly TRBD2 (5 bases). V was shortened by 3 bases and J by 5 bases, with 14 bases between the two germline ends. The length of the CDR3 is 15 residues. Germline lookup yields CDR1 SGHVS and CDR2 FQNEAQ. The CDR3 is CASSFREVGNNEQFF. CDR3 coding DNA: TGTGCCAGCAGCTTTCGGGAAGTAGGAAACAATGAGCAGTTCTTC.

This clone was observed at least ten times. The V call is TRBV29-1, the J call TRBJ2-5, with unresolved D. CDR3 size: 11 residues. V was trimmed by 3 bases and J by 7 bases, leaving 9 bases between them. Germline V CDR1 and CDR2: SQVTM, ANQGSEA. CDR3 in amino acids: CSVELTGTQYF. The CDR3 nucleotides are TGCAGCGTTGAGCTCACCGGGACCCAGTACTTC.

CDR3 loop: CASSYPGANYGYTF. The CDR3 coding sequence is TGTGCCAGCAGTTACCCGGGAGCTAACTATGGCTACACCTTC. The chain carries TRBV6-5 and TRBJ1-2, with D unclear. The CDR3 is 14 amino acids. CDR1 MNHEY and CDR2 SVGAGI come from the germline V gene. V was clipped by 2 bases and J by 0 bases, with 7 bases between them.

The V and J genes are TRBV5-6 and TRBJ1-4, with D perhaps matching TRBD1 (6 bases). CDR1 SGHDT and CDR2 YYEEEE come from the germline V gene. Trimming removed 5 bases from V and 5 bases from J, with 16 bases in between. The CDR3 consists of 15 residues. As DNA, the CDR3 is TGTGCCAGCAGGTTGCTGGGGGCGGAAAATGAAAAACTGTTTTTT. The encoded protein is CASRLLGAENEKLFF.

The chain combines TRBV29-1 with TRBJ1-2; 10 bases are shared with TRBD1. The CDR3 is 12 residues long. Trimming cost V 4 bases and J 8 bases; bases outside gene matches: 4. CDR1 is SQVTM and CDR2 is ANQGSEA in the germline V gene. CDR3 sequence reads: CSVVDRGLGYTF. In nucleotides, the CDR3 is TGCAGCGTTGTTGACAGGGGGCTCGGCTACACCTTC.

The rearrangement uses TRBV9 and TRBJ1-4, with 7 bases aligning to TRBD1. The length of the CDR3 is 14 residues. Germline V CDR1 and CDR2: SGDLS, YYNGEE. V was clipped by 2 bases and J by 6 bases; unmatched bases: 4. The CDR3 DNA sequence: TGTGCCAGCAGCGTTTTCGGACAGGATGAAAAACTGTTTTTT. Amino acids: CASSVFGQDEKLFF.

The CDR3 nucleotides read TGCGCCAGCAGCCTAAGGGGGTACGGGAACGAGGACGAGCAGTACTTC. Its translation: CASSLRGYGNEDEQYF. This chain uses TRBV4-1 with TRBJ2-7, with D perhaps TRBD1 (6 bases). V was trimmed by 4 bases and J by 5 bases, leaving 21 bases between them. Looked up from germline, CDR1 is MGHRA and CDR2 is YSYEKL. The CDR3 loop spans 16 amino acids.

This chain links TRBV11-2 with TRBJ1-6; possibly TRBD1 for D (5 bases). Germline V gene data show CDR1 as SGHAT and CDR2 as FQNNGV. This CDR3 has 17 amino acids. The V end lost 1 base, the J end lost 5 bases, and 15 bases lay between the germline ends. CDR3: CASSLVGTGRDNSPLHF. The CDR3 DNA is TGTGCCAGCAGCTTAGTAGGCACAGGCCGGGATAATTCACCCCTCCACTTT.

This sequence joins TRBV15 and TRBJ1-4; weak D call: TRBD1 (6 bases). The CDR3 is 13 residues long. Germline V lookup: CDR1 LNHNV, CDR2 YYDKDF (reference sequence). V lost 5 bases to trimming and J lost 7 bases, with 11 bases between them. The CDR3 nucleotides read TGTGCCACCAGCGGGAGGGGGGGTGAAAAACTGTTTTTT. It yields the protein CATSGRGGEKLFF.

The rearrangement uses TRBV10-3 and TRBJ2-5, with TRBD1 as a possible D gene (5 bases). V lost 6 bases and J lost 5, with 13 bases in between. The CDR3 length is 13 residues. The V gene's germline CDR1 is ENHRY and CDR2 SYGVKD. This CDR3 reads CAISRERKETQYF. Written as DNA, the CDR3 is TGTGCCATCAGCAGGGAACGGAAGGAGACCCAGTACTTC.

The V call is TRBV29-1, the J call TRBJ2-2, with 12 bases identical to TRBD2. V lost 5 bases to trimming and J lost 7 bases; unmatched junction nucleotides: 5. The germline gives CDR1 SQVTM, CDR2 ANQGSEA. The CDR3 runs to 14 residues. The CDR3 spells CSVLRLAGDGELFF. In DNA form, the CDR3 reads TGCAGCGTTTTACGACTAGCGGGGGACGGGGAGCTGTTTTTT.

The chain has TRBV28 and TRBJ1-4, with D unresolved. Between the trimmed V and J ends, which lost 6 bases and 3 bases, there was a span of 17 bases. This CDR3 has 16 residues. Germline CDR1 MDHEN, CDR2 SYDVKM. The CDR3, as DNA: TGTGCCAGCAGCAGCTTAAGGACTGCGTCTAATGAAAAACTGTTTTTT. Residues: CASSSLRTASNEKLFF.

V is TRBV29-1 and J is TRBJ2-5, with no clear D. Trimming stripped 5 bases from V and 2 bases from J, with 12 bases between. The germline V gene has CDR1 SQVTM and CDR2 ANQGSEA. CDR3 length: 13 amino acids. Here the CDR3 DNA reads TGCAGCGTTTTTGGTCAGGTGCAAGAGACCCAGTACTTC. Encoded protein: CSVFGQVQETQYF. Supplemented by reference TRBV29-1 and TRBJ2-5, the full variable domain reads SAVISQKPSRDICQRGTSLTIQCQVDSQVTMMFWYRQQPGQSLTLIATANQGSEATYESGFVIDKFPISRPNLTFSTLTVSNMSPEDSSIYLCSVFGQVQETQYFGPGTRLLVL.

The chain couples TRBV5-1 to TRBJ2-1; D is ambiguous. The CDR3 is 11 amino acids. Germline CDR1 SGHRS, CDR2 YFSETQ. Trimming removed 6 bases at V and 4 bases at J, with 5 bases between. The CDR3 loop reads CASIGYNEQFF. DNA of the CDR3: TGCGCCAGCATCGGTTACAATGAGCAGTTCTTC.

This chain joins TRBV19 and TRBJ1-2; 7 nucleotides line up with TRBD1. CDR1 and CDR2 (germline): LNHDA, SQIVND (reference sequence). The CDR3 covers 13 residues. The V and J ends lost 5 bases and 8 bases, in that order; junction bases with no gene match: 8. The CDR3 DNA is TGTGCCAGTAGTGCGACAGGGCCGGAGGGCTACACCTTC. It codes for CASSATGPEGYTF. Complete variable domain (other parts from reference TRBV19 and TRBJ1-2): DGGITQSPKYLFRKEGQNVTLSCEQNLNHDAMYWYRQDPGQGLRLIYYSQIVNDFQKGDIAEGYSVSREKKESFPLTVTSAQKNPTAFYLCASSATGPEGYTFGSGTRLTVV.

This chain joins TRBV30 and TRBJ1-1; TRBD1 matches at 11 bases. The V gene's germline CDR1 is GTSNPN and CDR2 SVGIG (reference sequence). The CDR3 has 18 residues. Trimming took 2 bases from V and 0 from J; bases not matched to a gene: 11. The CDR3, as DNA: TGTGCCTGGAGTACCGGGACAGGGGGGCTATTTATGAACACTGAAGCTTTCTTT. Protein product: CAWSTGTGGLFMNTEAFF.

This clone occurred once. Other DNA sequences within the sample encode an identical CDR3. This rearrangement joins TRBV5-1 to TRBJ2-2; 8 bases map to TRBD2. The CDR3 length is 15 residues. V lost 4 bases to trimming and J lost 0 bases; unmatched junction nucleotides: 2. The germline CDR1 and CDR2 sequences are SGHRS and YFSETQ. The CDR3 sequence is CASSLSGTNTGELFF. Here the CDR3 DNA reads TGCGCCAGCAGCCTTAGCGGGACGAACACCGGGGAGCTGTTTTTT.

The chain links TRBV5-1 to TRBJ2-1; 9 nucleotides match TRBD2. Germline loops: CDR1 SGHRS, CDR2 YFSETQ. V trimming: 3 bases; J trimming: 5 bases; junction bases outside the gene matches: 3. The CDR3 sequence is 14 residues long. CDR3 sequence reads: CASSSRLADNEQFF. DNA of the CDR3: TGCGCCAGCAGCTCCAGACTAGCGGACAATGAGCAGTTCTTC.

The chain combines TRBV7-8 with TRBJ2-3; 12 bases agree with TRBD2. The CDR3 is 17 amino acids. The ends lost 1 base at V and 2 bases at J; junction bases unmatched: 4. Germline CDR1 and CDR2: SGHVS and FQNEAQ. The CDR3 reads CASSLVRTSGNTDTQYF. The CDR3 region has the DNA TGTGCCAGCAGCTTAGTGAGGACTAGCGGGAACACAGATACGCAGTATTTT. Full variable domain (rest looked up from reference TRBV7-8 and TRBJ2-3): GAGVSQSPRYKVAKRGQDVALRCDPISGHVSLFWYQQALGQGPEFLTYFQNEAQLDKSGLPSDRFFAERPEGSVSTLKIQRTQQEDSAVYLCASSLVRTSGNTDTQYFGPGTRLTVL.

This sequence joins TRBV9 and TRBJ1-1; possibly TRBD1 for D (5 bases). The V end was cut by 0 bases, the J end by 4 bases, with 13 bases between. Germline loops: CDR1 SGDLS, CDR2 YYNGEE. The CDR3 length is 15 residues. The CDR3, as DNA: TGTGCCAGCAGCGTAGATTGGCAGGGCGCCACTGAAGCTTTCTTT. Amino acids: CASSVDWQGATEAFF.

V usage is TRBV9 and J usage is TRBJ2-5, with TRBD2 matching over 9 bases. The CDR3 has 18 amino acids. Losses at the gene ends were 0 bases for V and 2 bases for J; bases not matched to a gene: 11. The germline gives CDR1 SGDLS, CDR2 YYNGEE. This chain's CDR3 is CASSVDPLGGRVQETQYF. The CDR3 nucleotides are TGTGCCAGCAGCGTAGATCCGTTAGGCGGGAGGGTTCAAGAGACCCAGTACTTC.